This is a list of T cell receptor beta chains from one sample in a study of CD8 T cells in ankylosing spondylitis. TCRdb re-called the 5' RACE reads with MiXCR, one entry per CDR3 protein. The sample contains about 260,000 distinct CDR3 sequences, about 24% of which appear only once. The source material was blood, either unsorted or a sorted T cell fraction (not recorded which). Receptors originate from a male donor with ankylosing spondylitis or in good health (not recorded which). The CDR3 runs from the conserved cysteine through the conserved F or W. Clone size is given for some rows only: seen once, a few or many times, or a class if the clone is expanded.

len	abundance	v_gene	j_gene	CDR3aa
11	many	TRBV20-1	TRBJ2-5	CSASEGKTQYF
14	many	TRBV5-1	TRBJ2-1	CASSGGGAGDEQFF
13	.	TRBV6-6	TRBJ1-1	CALSRKENTEAFF
14	few	TRBV7-8	TRBJ1-1	CASSLGWGDTEAFF
14	few	TRBV6-1	TRBJ1-2	CASSPGQANYGYTF
14	.	TRBV5-1	TRBJ2-1	CASRGAGGYNEQFF
14	many	TRBV11-2	TRBJ2-7	CASSQRGGLYEQYF
13	many	TRBV12-3/TRBV12-4	TRBJ2-5	CASSVRHQETQYF
15	many	TRBV12-3/TRBV12-4	TRBJ1-1	CASSLGGQINTEAFF
14	many	TRBV10-1	TRBJ2-7	CASSGGRTLNEQYF
13	.	TRBV14	TRBJ2-3	CASSPGTSGSQYF
15	few	TRBV29-1	TRBJ2-5	CSVQGLGIRRETQYF
15	.	TRBV4-2	TRBJ2-7	CASSQEWDSFSRQYF
15	many	TRBV24-1	TRBJ2-1	CATLYARRSTREQFF
14	.	TRBV20-1	TRBJ2-7	CSAVYRGSPYEQYF
17	.	TRBV6-1	TRBJ2-5	CASSLGTSGGAEETQYF
14	.	TRBV6-1	TRBJ2-5	CASSDMGGEETQYF
12	many	TRBV27	TRBJ1-5	CASSFQGGPQHF
13	.	TRBV7-3	TRBJ2-7	CASSPGSRYEQYF
12	many	TRBV20-1	TRBJ2-1	CSAHQVYNEQFF
11	few	TRBV20-1	TRBJ1-5	CSVARGQPQHF
16	few	TRBV20-1	TRBJ2-1	CSARDFGEGSYNEQFF
14	many	TRBV5-1	TRBJ2-3	CASSLDGITDTQYF
16	.	TRBV24-1	TRBJ2-1	CATSDQDSRGGNEQFF
14	many	TRBV28	TRBJ2-3	CATYNRGNTDTQYF
13	few	TRBV2	TRBJ1-6	CASSYSYNSPLHF
18	many	TRBV9	TRBJ2-4	CASSPDRVEDLAKNIQYF
16	many	TRBV5-1	TRBJ1-2	CASSSYRGAPNYGYTF
18	many	TRBV20-1	TRBJ2-3	CSARDQWGTGQSTDTQYF
14	few	TRBV6-6	TRBJ2-7	CASSYMAGSYEQYF
13	many	TRBV2	TRBJ2-4	CASSELIQNIQYF
14	many	TRBV20-1	TRBJ1-6	CSARAPGGNSPLHF
16	.	TRBV20-1	TRBJ2-3	CSAPSVLAGKRDTQYF
16	.	TRBV3-1	TRBJ2-2	CASSQDGPGGPGELFF
12	many	TRBV7-9	TRBJ1-1	CASSVTGLDAFF
15	.	TRBV15	TRBJ2-5	CATSREAGRQETQYF
12	many	TRBV12-3/TRBV12-4	TRBJ1-2	CASRGNWPGYTF
16	many	TRBV20-1	TRBJ2-1	CSARATSASSYNEQFF
14	few	TRBV10-3	TRBJ2-2	CAITGTINTGELFF